This T cell receptor (beta chain) appears in the sequencing data of a study of blood T cell repertoires in COVID-19. For the study at large: Collection of acute and convalescent COVID-19 samples took place in the United States, Italy and Spain. PBMCs, B-cell-depleted T cells, or T cells were the source of the cDNA or gDNA that made up the material.

In the authors' methods: For nucleated cells, counts were estimated from reference gene primer amplification. The repertoire was sequenced with immunoSEQ multiplex PCR; TCRdb's copy has only in-frame clones and lacks some. V and J calls and clone size follow that table, whereas D and trimming were derived from the DNA. The sample has 130,000 to 150,000 clones; approximately 80% are singletons. The V gene's germline CDR1 is LGHDT and CDR2 YNNKEL (reference sequence). V lost 4 bases to trimming and J lost 3 bases, with 12 bases between them. The CDR3 covers 15 residues. The sequenced sample was peripheral blood. This TCR came from a woman older than 75 in a cohort sampled during active or convalescent COVID-19. This sequence joins TRBV3-1 (or the pseudogene TRBV3-2) and TRBJ2-2; TRBD2 might be the D (7 bases). The CDR3 sequence: CASSRRGGDTGELFF. The CDR3 region has the DNA TGTGCCAGCAGCCGAAGGGGGGGGGACACCGGGGAGCTGTTTTTT.